The 26 T cell receptor beta chains in this list originate from one sample, sequenced in a study of spatial heterogeneity in lung cancer. TCRdb analysed the 5' RACE reads with MiXCR anew, one entry per CDR3 protein. This repertoire shows about 600 distinct CDR3 sequences, about 80% found once; its top ten account for roughly 8.8%. Regarding time point: sample taken at primary tumor resection. Material for sequencing was whole RNA from tumor, nontumor lung or frozen PBMC, left unsorted. Sequences were derived from PBMCs, sampled at surgery. The receptors stem from a female donor with early-stage non-small cell lung cancer.

This clonotype appeared once. This CDR3 is missing its conserved last phenylalanine or tryptophan, likely due to a read error. Because the library targeted alpha chains, this beta chain is an off-target read whose size means little. CDR3 residues: CASSLSPLAGNNEQFL. In DNA form, the CDR3 reads TGCGCCAGCAGCTTAAGCCCGCTAGCGGGTAACAATGAGCAGTTCCTC. The chain combines TRBV5-1 with TRBJ2-1; 8 nucleotides align to TRBD2. The CDR3 extends over 16 amino acids. Trimming at V came to 2 bases and at J to 5 bases, leaving 9 bases not matched to a gene. Per the germline V gene, CDR1 is SGHRS and CDR2 is YFSETQ.

As concerns this clonotype: A library prepared for alpha chains yielded this beta chain as an off-target read; its size is of little meaning. The V call is TRBV5-1, the J call TRBJ2-2, with TRBD1 as a possible D gene (5 bases). This CDR3 contains 14 residues. The germline CDR1 and CDR2 sequences are SGHRS and YFSETQ. V dropped 4 bases and J dropped 5 bases, with 12 bases sitting between them. Here the CDR3 DNA reads TGCGCCAGCAGCCCAACCCCAGGGACCGGGGAGCTGTTTTTT. Protein product: CASSPTPGTGELFF.

In the case of this clonotype: The library was built for alpha chains, so this beta chain is an off-target read and its size means little. This chain uses TRBV9 with TRBJ2-1; TRBD1 matches 10 bases. The germline V gene has CDR1 SGDLS and CDR2 YYNGEE. The CDR3 is 17 residues long. Germline trimming cut 3 bases from V and 1 base from J; bases unmatched to any gene: 7. In DNA, the CDR3 is TGTGCCAGCAGCGAACCGGGACAGGGGAGGTCCTACAATGAGCAGTTCTTC. Translation: CASSEPGQGRSYNEQFF.

With respect to this clonotype: Since the library was made to target alpha chains, this beta chain is a stray read and its abundance is not meaningful. The V call is TRBV20-1, the J call TRBJ1-1, with TRBD1 matching 7 bases. V lost 6 bases to trimming and J lost 0 bases; unmatched junction nucleotides: 13. Germline lookup yields CDR1 DFQATT and CDR2 SNEGSKA (reference sequence). The CDR3 is made up of 16 amino acids. This CDR3 reads CSAPRKGGSLNTEAFF. The CDR3 DNA sequence: TGCAGTGCCCCCCGAAAAGGGGGCTCCCTGAACACTGAAGCTTTCTTT.

Comments on this clonotype: Since it is a stray read in a library aimed at alpha chains, this beta chain has a size that is not meaningful. The chain couples TRBV12-3 or TRBV12-4 to TRBJ2-2; weak D call: TRBD2 (5 bases). The length of the CDR3 is 14 residues. V lost 3 bases and J lost 1, with 6 bases in between. In nucleotides, the CDR3 is TGTGCCAGCAGTTTCGGAGGGAACACCGGGGAGCTGTTTTTT. This encodes CASSFGGNTGELFF.

As to this clonotype: This beta chain came through as a stray read in a library set up for alpha chains, and its size says little. This sequence joins TRBV6-5 and TRBJ2-1; TRBD1 or TRBD2 may be the D gene (5 bases each). Trimming pared 0 bases from V and 8 bases from J, leaving 11 bases between. Germline loops: CDR1 MNHEY, CDR2 SVGAGI. The CDR3 is 14 amino acids. CDR3 region: CASSYSKMGDEQFF. In DNA form, the CDR3 reads TGTGCCAGCAGTTACTCGAAGATGGGGGATGAGCAGTTCTTC.

About this clonotype itself: With the library built for alpha chains, this beta chain is off target and its frequency is not meaningful. The chain uses TRBV7-9 and TRBJ1-1; TRBD1 matches at 8 bases. Trimming took 2 bases from V and 4 from J; bases not matched to a gene: 0. The CDR3 consists of 13 residues. The germline V gene encodes CDR1 SEHNR and CDR2 FQNEAQ (reference sequence). CDR3 amino acids: CASSLTGGTEAFF. CDR3 sequence (DNA): TGTGCCAGCAGCTTAACAGGGGGCACTGAAGCTTTCTTT. Together with reference TRBV7-9 and TRBJ1-1, the CDR3 gives the full variable domain: DTGVSQNPRHKITKRGQNVTFRCDPISEHNRLYWYRQTLGQGPEFLTYFQNEAQLEKSRLLSDRFSAERPKGSFSTLEIQRTEQGDSAMYLCASSLTGGTEAFFGQGTRLTVV.

Notes on this clonotype: A library prepared for alpha chains yielded this beta chain as an off-target read; its size is of little meaning. This chain connects TRBV30 to TRBJ2-2, with unresolved D. The CDR3 is made up of 12 amino acids. Deletions cut 3 bases from V and 1 base from J, with 3 bases between. The germline V gene encodes CDR1 GTSNPN and CDR2 SVGIG (reference sequence). CDR3 DNA sequence: TGTGCCTGGAGCGGGAACACCGGGGAGCTGTTTTTT. Its protein is CAWSGNTGELFF.

This clonotype occurred a few times. This beta chain represents an off-target read in a library built for alpha chains; its size is of limited meaning. The CDR3 spells CASSLAGELFF. Written as DNA, the CDR3 is TGTGCCAGCAGCTTAGCCGGGGAGCTGTTTTTT. The V call is TRBV13, the J call TRBJ2-2; D gene ambiguous. Germline lookup yields CDR1 PRHDT and CDR2 FYEKMQ (reference sequence). Trimming shortened V by 1 base and J by 6 bases, and 0 bases separated the two germline ends. This CDR3 spans 11 amino acids.

Comments on this clonotype: A library made for alpha chains picked up this beta chain off target, so its size means little. This chain connects TRBV10-3 to TRBJ2-6, with 7 bases fitting TRBD1. Germline values: CDR1 ENHRY, CDR2 SYGVKD. There are 17 residues in the CDR3. J gave up 0 bases and V 5 bases, and 7 bases lay outside the gene matches. The CDR3 coding sequence is TGTGCCATCAGTAGGGGACAGTCGACCTCTGGGGCCAACGTCCTGACTTTC. Translating gives CAISRGQSTSGANVLTF.

In the case of this clonotype: In a library made to pick up alpha chains, this beta chain is a stray read with a size that means little. The V and J genes are TRBV2 and TRBJ2-1, with 14 bases lining up with TRBD2. Germline V CDR1 and CDR2: SNHLY, FYNNEI. J was trimmed by 2 bases and V by 6 bases; bases with no gene match: 0. The CDR3 runs to 15 residues. For the CDR3, the DNA is TGTGCCAGCAGGGGACTAGCGGGAGCCTACAATGAGCAGTTCTTC. Translation gives CASRGLAGAYNEQFF.

A word on this clonotype: This beta chain is off target for a library built for alpha chains, so its abundance means little. This chain links TRBV12-3 or TRBV12-4 with TRBJ1-5; possible D gene TRBD1, 5 bases. This CDR3 contains 17 residues. V lost 6 bases, J lost 1 base, and 19 bases lay in between. This CDR3 is CASSPAGGPVSNQPQHF. As DNA, the CDR3 is TGTGCCAGCAGCCCAGCGGGGGGACCAGTCAGCAATCAGCCCCAGCATTTT.

With regard to this clonotype: Being off target in a library aimed at alpha chains, this beta chain has a size of little meaning. V usage is TRBV15 and J usage is TRBJ2-7; D call uncertain. Germline CDR1 is LNHNV and CDR2 is YYDKDF (reference sequence). V lost 0 bases and J lost 1, with 7 bases in between. The CDR3 has 14 residues. In nucleotides, the CDR3 is TGTGCCACCAGCAGAGATCTGGGTTCCTACGAGCAGTACTTC. It yields the protein CATSRDLGSYEQYF.

A few counts support this clonotype. A library made for alpha chains picked up this beta chain off target, so its size means little. The chain joins TRBV7-8 to TRBJ1-4, with no clear D. This CDR3 comprises 15 residues. Between the trimmed V and J ends, which lost 0 bases and 3 bases, there was a span of 8 bases. Germline CDR1 and CDR2: SGHVS and FQNEAQ. The CDR3 DNA reads as TGTGCCAGCAGCTTAGCCCCCCGGGCTAATGAAAAACTGTTTTTT. It specifies CASSLAPRANEKLFF.

Worth noting for this clonotype: One end of the junction does not line up with germline, which may come from a read error. Being off target in a library aimed at alpha chains, this beta chain has a size of little meaning. The gene calls are TRBV7-6 and TRBJ2-1; perhaps TRBD2 as D (6 bases). Looked up from germline, CDR1 is SGHVS and CDR2 is FNYEAQ. The CDR3 length is 15 residues. The CDR3 here is CASSLVGDSNNEQFF. The CDR3 nucleotides read TGTGCCAGCAGCTTAGTTGGGGACTCCAACAATGAGCAGTTCTTC.

A word on this clonotype: The library was prepared for alpha chains; this beta chain is a stray read, so its frequency means little. The genes are TRBV19 and TRBJ1-2; 7 bases map to TRBD1. Germline-derived CDR1 and CDR2 are LNHDA and SQIVND (reference sequence). J was trimmed by 7 bases and V by 7 bases; bases with no gene match: 9. The CDR3 has 13 residues. CDR3 in amino acids: CASTPTGRSGYTF. The DNA of the CDR3 is TGTGCCAGTACCCCGACAGGGAGGAGTGGCTACACCTTC.

Comment on this clonotype: Little can be read into the size of this beta chain, an off-target read in a library designed for alpha chains. The chain combines TRBV12-3 or TRBV12-4 with TRBJ2-1; 7 nucleotides align to TRBD1. J gave up 3 bases and V 6 bases, and 11 bases lay outside the gene matches. The CDR3 is made up of 16 amino acids. This chain's CDR3 is CASSPPGTVLYNEQFF. The CDR3 DNA is TGTGCCAGCAGCCCCCCCGGGACAGTCCTCTACAATGAGCAGTTCTTC.

Of note for this clonotype: Little can be read into the size of this beta chain, an off-target read in a library designed for alpha chains. The chain couples TRBV4-2 to TRBJ1-2; 7 nucleotides agree with TRBD1. The CDR3 sequence is 14 residues long. CDR1 and CDR2 (germline): LGHNA, YNFKEQ. Trimming at V came to 1 base and at J to 3 bases, leaving 2 bases not matched to a gene. CDR3 sequence (DNA): TGTGCCAGCAGCCAAGCCGGGACAGACTATGGCTACACCTTC. This translates into CASSQAGTDYGYTF.

For this clonotype: This beta chain is an unintended read in a library built for alpha chains; its size means little. The chain is built from TRBV7-9 and TRBJ2-3; 8 bases line up with TRBD1. CDR3 length: 15 residues. CDR1 and CDR2 from the germline V gene are SEHNR and FQNEAQ (reference sequence). The ends lost 5 bases at V and 3 bases at J; junction bases unmatched: 7. The CDR3 DNA is TGTGCCAGCAGCGGCCACAGGGGGGCGACAGATACGCAGTATTTT. Its translation is CASSGHRGATDTQYF.

Note on this clonotype: Because this beta chain is a stray read in a library intended to capture alpha chains, its abundance should not be given much weight. V and J are TRBV6-2 or TRBV6-3 and TRBJ1-1; D remains ambiguous. Looked up from germline, CDR1 is MNHEY and CDR2 is SVGEGT. With 0 bases removed from V and 5 bases from J, the gap between germline ends came to 16 bases. This CDR3 has 16 residues. Here the CDR3 reads CASSYSQISGVTEAFF. The DNA of the CDR3 is TGTGCCAGCAGTTACTCCCAGATCTCTGGCGTTACTGAAGCTTTCTTT.

This clonotype was seen only a few times. The library was prepared for alpha chains; this beta chain is a stray read, so its frequency means little. The chain carries TRBV4-1 and TRBJ2-7; the match to TRBD1 covers 9 bases. The CDR3 sequence is 16 residues long. With V trimmed by 1 base and J by 3 bases, 7 bases remained unmatched. Germline V gene data show CDR1 as MGHRA and CDR2 as YSYEKL. The chain's CDR3 is CASSQGGTGFVYEQYF. Here the CDR3 DNA reads TGCGCCAGCAGCCAAGGGGGGACAGGGTTCGTCTACGAGCAGTACTTC.

About this clonotype itself: In a library made to pick up alpha chains, this beta chain is a stray read with a size that means little. The J gene is TRBJ2-3, the V gene TRBV20-1, with 7 bases identical to TRBD2. Germline loops: CDR1 DFQATT, CDR2 SNEGSKA (reference sequence). Trimming removed 0 bases from V and 9 bases from J; junction bases left unmatched: 15. The length of the CDR3 is 16 residues. This CDR3 reads CSARDAREARPETQYF. The CDR3 region has the DNA TGCAGTGCTAGAGATGCACGGGAGGCCCGCCCCGAAACGCAGTATTTT.

Concerning this clonotype: Being off target in a library aimed at alpha chains, this beta chain has a size of little meaning. The chain joins TRBV20-1 to TRBJ1-2; D may be TRBD1 (6 bases). The CDR3 length is 13 residues. Germline V lookup: CDR1 DFQATT, CDR2 SNEGSKA (reference sequence). V was cut by 5 bases and J by 5 bases, with 15 bases left in between. The CDR3 DNA reads TGCAGTGCTCCCTGTGACAGGACGTATGGCTACACCTTC. Amino acid sequence: CSAPCDRTYGYTF.

This clonotype showed up just a few times. Little can be read into the size of this beta chain, an off-target read in a library designed for alpha chains. Here the CDR3 DNA reads TGTGCCAGCAGTTTAACAGGTCTGGTTGGAGCTTTCTTT. Encoded protein: CASSLTGLVGAFF. This sequence joins TRBV28 and TRBJ1-1; D possibly corresponds to TRBD1 (5 bases). V was cut by 2 bases and J by 10 bases, with 14 bases left in between. Germline V lookup: CDR1 MDHEN, CDR2 SYDVKM. This CDR3 spans 13 amino acids.

With respect to this clonotype: Because the library targeted alpha chains, this beta chain is an off-target read whose size means little. This chain joins TRBV20-1 and TRBJ2-3, with D perhaps TRBD2 (7 bases). The CDR3 is 19 residues long. V lost 0 bases and J lost 2, with 24 bases in between. Germline V CDR1 and CDR2: DFQATT, SNEGSKA (reference sequence). CDR3 loop: CSARDPPRRGPELTDTQYF. The CDR3, as DNA: TGCAGTGCTAGAGATCCTCCTCGGCGGGGGCCCGAGCTCACAGATACGCAGTATTTT.

Details on this clonotype: Within a library made for alpha chains, this beta chain is off target, and its count is uninformative. The J gene is TRBJ1-2, the V gene TRBV9; D ambiguous. Trimming removed 2 bases from V and 2 bases from J, with 16 bases in between. The CDR3 spans 16 residues. Germline V gene sequence: CDR1 SGDLS, CDR2 YYNGEE. The CDR3 is CASSVADGTRNYGYTF. CDR3 coding DNA: TGTGCCAGCAGCGTCGCGGACGGAACCCGAAACTATGGCTACACCTTC.